This T cell receptor (beta chain) is drawn from a study of blood T cell repertoires in COVID-19. Overall study context: From the United States, Italy and Spain came samples of acute and convalescent COVID-19. PBMCs, B-cell-depleted T cells, or T cells were the source of the cDNA or gDNA that made up the material.

The germline V gene has CDR1 SGHNT and CDR2 YYREEE (reference sequence). This CDR3 comprises 12 residues. The V and J ends lost 0 bases and 9 bases respectively, with 9 bases between them. The protocol was immunoSEQ multiplex PCR, while the TCRdb copy is restricted to in-frame clones and leaves out a portion. The data show roughly 42,000 clones, with 80% to 90% seen just once and 7% to 9.5% held by the top ten. The specimen was peripheral blood. The origin of this receptor is a young man with active or convalescent COVID-19. V is TRBV5-4 and J is TRBJ1-1; D possibly corresponds to TRBD1 (6 bases). The CDR3 DNA reads TGTGCCAGCAGCTTGGACAGGGCTCAAGCTTTCTTT. Its translation is CASSLDRAQAFF.